This T cell receptor beta chain was documented in a study of somatic mutations in cytotoxic T cells in rheumatoid arthritis. Study-wide background: Selected T-cell populations stained with V beta antibodies were isolated by flow sorting to nearly 100% purity; these included V beta1+ cells subjected to TCRB sequencing.

The table lists this clone with a few counts. Its antigen is as yet unknown. Study results and caveats: Researchers did not know the antigen targets of the expanded CD8+ clones. Exceedance of 20% of CD8+ cells by the largest CD8+ clone occurred in about an eighth of the roughly 60 patients.

The CDR3 is 15 residues long. V was pared by 2 bases and J by 1 base, with 1 base of the junction left unmatched. Germline-derived CDR1 and CDR2 are SEHNR and FQNEAQ (reference sequence). Sequenced by immunoSEQ multiplex PCR; TCRdb stores in-frame clones only, minus some. The profile shows roughly 19,000 clones, about 86% of them singletons. The clonotype was recovered from a woman aged 45-65 years in good health. What was sequenced was CD8+ T cells sorted from blood. The rearrangement joins TRBV7-9 to TRBJ2-5, with 10 positions matching TRBD2. CDR3 DNA: TGTGCCAGCAGCTTAAGCGGGGGGGCCCAAGAGACCCAGTACTTC. The encoded protein is CASSLSGGAQETQYF.